This entry lists 13 T cell receptor beta chains sequenced from one sample in a study of blood T cell repertoires in COVID-19. Produced via immunoSEQ multiplex PCR; TCRdb's table is partial and in-frame only. The sample consists of 20,000 to 30,000 clones, 66% of them appearing once. What was sequenced was peripheral blood. The receptors shown here come from a man aged 55 to 70 with active or convalescent COVID-19.

With regard to this clone: Other DNA sequences in the same sample also yield this CDR3. This chain connects TRBV12-3 or TRBV12-4 to TRBJ2-7, with 8 bases identical to TRBD2. V was clipped by 6 bases and J by 0 bases; unmatched bases: 1. This CDR3 contains 13 residues. The CDR3 bases are TGTGCCAGCAGACTAGCGGCCTCCTACGAGCAGTACTTC. Translation: CASRLAASYEQYF.

This chain connects TRBV7-6 to TRBJ1-1; D is unclear. This CDR3 is 17 amino acids long. The germline V gene encodes CDR1 SGHVS and CDR2 FNYEAQ. The ends were cut back, 5 bases at V and 0 bases at J, with 19 bases in the middle. DNA for the CDR3: TGTGCCAGCAGCGAAAACCGACTAGGACGGTTGAACACTGAAGCTTTCTTT. Amino acid sequence: CASSENRLGRLNTEAFF.

The chain employs TRBV11-1 and TRBJ1-6; no clear D gene. This CDR3 has 14 residues. CDR1 and CDR2 (germline): SGHAT, FQDESV (reference sequence). V was clipped by 1 base and J by 10 bases, with 11 bases between them. The CDR3 DNA reads as TGTGCCAGCAGCTTAGGAGTGTTTTGGTCACCCCTCCACTTT. The encoded protein is CASSLGVFWSPLHF. Complete variable domain (other parts from reference TRBV11-1 and TRBJ1-6): EAEVAQSPRYKITEKSQAVAFWCDPISGHATLYWYRQILGQGPELLVQFQDESVVDDSQLPKDRFSAERLKGVDSTLKIQPAELGDSAMYLCASSLGVFWSPLHFGNGTRLTVT.

The V and J genes are TRBV6-4 and TRBJ2-5, with 12 bases aligning to TRBD2. CDR1 MRHNA and CDR2 SNTAGT come from the germline V gene. V shed 3 bases and J 2 bases; nucleotides not matched to a gene: 1. The CDR3 spans 15 residues. CDR3 loop: CASSELAGGQETQYF. DNA of the CDR3: TGTGCCAGCAGTGAACTAGCGGGGGGTCAAGAGACCCAGTACTTC.

The genes are TRBV5-6 and TRBJ1-3, with D possibly being TRBD1 (5 bases). V was pared by 4 bases and J by 4 bases, with 15 bases between. The CDR3 extends over 15 amino acids. Germline V gene sequence: CDR1 SGHDT, CDR2 YYEEEE. The CDR3 spells CASSPGLSEGNTIYF. As DNA, the CDR3 is TGTGCCAGCAGCCCGGGACTGTCTGAGGGAAACACCATATATTTT.

The chain is built from TRBV19 and TRBJ2-5; 9 bases fit TRBD2. The CDR3 runs 16 residues. From germline, CDR1 is LNHDA and CDR2 SQIVND (reference sequence). The V gene end was trimmed by 5 bases and the J gene end by 4 bases; junction bases not matched to a gene: 11. The CDR3 region is CASSEDGRGGRETQYF. The CDR3 bases are TGTGCCAGTAGTGAGGATGGGCGGGGGGGCCGAGAGACCCAGTACTTC. Full variable domain (missing parts from reference TRBV19 and TRBJ2-5): DGGITQSPKYLFRKEGQNVTLSCEQNLNHDAMYWYRQDPGQGLRLIYYSQIVNDFQKGDIAEGYSVSREKKESFPLTVTSAQKNPTAFYLCASSEDGRGGRETQYFGPGTRLLVL.

A few counts support this clone. The chain combines TRBV28 with TRBJ2-7, with a possible D match to TRBD1 (6 bases). The ends were cut back, 4 bases at V and 8 bases at J, with 15 bases in the middle. The CDR3 spans 13 residues. The germline V gene has CDR1 MDHEN and CDR2 SYDVKM. CDR3 sequence: CASSWTANGQQYF. DNA of the CDR3: TGTGCCAGCAGTTGGACAGCGAACGGGCAGCAGTACTTC.

The table lists this clone with a few counts. The chain joins TRBV18 to TRBJ1-6, with a possible D match to TRBD1 (6 bases). The V end was cut by 5 bases, the J end by 3 bases, with 11 bases between. Germline V gene sequence: CDR1 KGHSH, CDR2 LQKENI. The CDR3 contains 15 residues. The CDR3 coding sequence is TGTGCCAGCTCAGCTTGGACAGTCTATAATTCACCCCTCCACTTT. The encoded protein is CASSAWTVYNSPLHF.

This chain links TRBV15 with TRBJ1-2, with D perhaps TRBD1 (5 bases). V was shortened by 0 bases and J by 3 bases, with 11 bases between the two germline ends. The CDR3 contains 15 residues. From germline, CDR1 is LNHNV and CDR2 YYDKDF (reference sequence). CDR3 in amino acids: CATSREIDSYYGYTF. The DNA for the CDR3 is TGTGCCACCAGCAGAGAAATCGACAGCTACTATGGCTACACCTTC.

The chain joins TRBV12-3 or TRBV12-4 to TRBJ1-2, with 7 bases identical to TRBD1. This CDR3 has 13 amino acids. V gave up 6 bases and J gave up 7 bases; unmatched junction bases: 8. In DNA form, the CDR3 reads TGTGCCAGCAGCCGTGACAGGGTTTCTGGCTACACCTTC. Translation: CASSRDRVSGYTF.

The chain couples TRBV12-3 or TRBV12-4 to TRBJ1-2; D not certain. V lost 6 bases and J lost 3, with 5 bases in between. This CDR3 is 11 amino acids long. As DNA, the CDR3 is TGTGCCAGCAGAGCTTACTATGGCTACACCTTC. The encoded protein is CASRAYYGYTF.

By proportion, this clone is medium-sized. The chain carries TRBV27 and TRBJ1-6; D is ambiguous. CDR1 is MNHEY and CDR2 is SMNVEV in the germline V gene (reference sequence). V was shortened by 3 bases and J by 9 bases, with 9 bases between the two germline ends. CDR3 length: 13 residues. In nucleotides, the CDR3 is TGTGCCAGCAGTTTCAACAGTGTTTCACCCCTCCACTTT. Residues: CASSFNSVSPLHF.

This clone was seen a handful of times. This chain joins TRBV19 and TRBJ2-2; possibly TRBD2 for D (5 bases). Trimming stripped 6 bases from V and 4 bases from J, with 18 bases between. This CDR3 comprises 16 residues. Germline V CDR1 and CDR2: LNHDA, SQIVND (reference sequence). The CDR3 region is CASSQTRVLITGELFF. As DNA, the CDR3 is TGTGCCAGTAGCCAAACTAGGGTTCTCATCACCGGGGAGCTGTTTTTT.